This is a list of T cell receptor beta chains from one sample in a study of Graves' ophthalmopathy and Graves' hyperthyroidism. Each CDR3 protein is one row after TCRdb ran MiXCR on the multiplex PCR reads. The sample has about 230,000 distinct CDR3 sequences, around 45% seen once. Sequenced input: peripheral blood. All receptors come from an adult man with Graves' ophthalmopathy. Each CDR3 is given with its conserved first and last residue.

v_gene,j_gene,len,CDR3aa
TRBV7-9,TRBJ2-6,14,CASSSRSGANVLTF
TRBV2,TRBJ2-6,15,CASLNDGSGANVLTF
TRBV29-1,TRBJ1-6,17,CSVGRTGDAFYNSPLHF
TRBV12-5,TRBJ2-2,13,CASGPQNTGEPFF
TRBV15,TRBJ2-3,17,CATSRDREGATADTQYF
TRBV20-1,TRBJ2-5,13,CSARGTTWGTQYF
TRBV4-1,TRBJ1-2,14,CASSQDPGHYGYTF
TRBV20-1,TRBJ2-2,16,CSAPTSGRLNTGELFF
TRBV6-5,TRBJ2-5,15,CASSYGLADQETQYF
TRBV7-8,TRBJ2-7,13,CASSLAGGREQYF
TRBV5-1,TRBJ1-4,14,CASNLAGENEKLFF
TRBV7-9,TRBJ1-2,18,CASRKGQAGVLGNYGYTF
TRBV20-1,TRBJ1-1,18,CSARDPGTGGGGNTEAFF
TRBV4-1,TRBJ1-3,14,CASTQVGSGNTIYF
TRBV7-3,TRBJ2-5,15,CASSTPAGGQETQYF
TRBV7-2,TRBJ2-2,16,CASSLYRQGNTGELFF
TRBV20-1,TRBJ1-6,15,CSSPPGRNGNSPLHF
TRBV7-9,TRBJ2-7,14,CASSLADPAYEQYF
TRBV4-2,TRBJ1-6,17,CASSQRDAGQGGSPLHF
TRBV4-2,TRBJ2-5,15,CASSQPGTSGETQYF
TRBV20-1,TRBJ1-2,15,CSARDGSRTNYGYTF
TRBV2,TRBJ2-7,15,CASSLTGTTSYEQYF
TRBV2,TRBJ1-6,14,CASNRPPNNSPLHF
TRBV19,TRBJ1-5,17,CASTTDLGPRSNQPQHF
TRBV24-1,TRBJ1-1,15,CATSRTGSSHTEAFF
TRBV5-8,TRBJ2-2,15,CATLAGGRRTGELFF
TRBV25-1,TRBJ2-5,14,CASSDPTSAETQCF
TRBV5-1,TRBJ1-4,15,CASSPSGLRSEKLFF
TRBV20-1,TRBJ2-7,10,CSERQGPSYF
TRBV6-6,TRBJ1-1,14,CASSPGQGLTEAFF
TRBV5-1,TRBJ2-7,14,CASSLRDTFYEQYF
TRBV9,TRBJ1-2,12,CASSVEAYGYTF
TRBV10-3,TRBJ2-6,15,CAIRTGGAGANVLTF
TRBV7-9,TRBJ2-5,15,CASSLATGKGETQYF
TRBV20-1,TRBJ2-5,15,CSAHKTGGSGKTQYF
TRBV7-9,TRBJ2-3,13,CASSLPRPDTQYF
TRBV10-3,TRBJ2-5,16,CAISEGSTGRGETQYF
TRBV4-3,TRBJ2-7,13,CASSQEGGGEQYF
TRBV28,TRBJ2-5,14,CASSTQRTGETQYF
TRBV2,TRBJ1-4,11,CATEGRRAATF
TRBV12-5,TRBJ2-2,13,CASGGMPRGELFF
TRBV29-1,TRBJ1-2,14,CSVERGQTSQRYTF
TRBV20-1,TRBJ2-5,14,CSARSTGLAETQYF
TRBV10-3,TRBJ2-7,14,CASSSQRGSYEQYF
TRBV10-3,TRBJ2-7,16,CASSEGVTTASYEQYF
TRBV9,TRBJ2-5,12,CASSLDGQTQYF
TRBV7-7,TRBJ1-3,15,CASSPGADSGNTIYF
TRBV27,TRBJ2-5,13,CASSPYQSETQYF
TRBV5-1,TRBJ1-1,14,CASSQGQGSTEAFF
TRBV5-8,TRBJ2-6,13,CASLADNINVLTF
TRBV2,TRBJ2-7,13,CARSPDSPNEQYF
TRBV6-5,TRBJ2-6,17,CASSPDRVGSGANVLTF
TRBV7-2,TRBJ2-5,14,CASSFGGAEETQYF
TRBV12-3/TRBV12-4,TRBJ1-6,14,CASSLRGSNSPLHF
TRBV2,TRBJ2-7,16,CASSDPTGRRIYEQYF
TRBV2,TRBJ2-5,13,CASRIGVSDTQYF
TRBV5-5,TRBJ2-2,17,CASSPPGQGARTGELFF
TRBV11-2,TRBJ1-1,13,CASKRGADTEAFF
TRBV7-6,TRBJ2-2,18,CASTRSPVGGLNTGELFF